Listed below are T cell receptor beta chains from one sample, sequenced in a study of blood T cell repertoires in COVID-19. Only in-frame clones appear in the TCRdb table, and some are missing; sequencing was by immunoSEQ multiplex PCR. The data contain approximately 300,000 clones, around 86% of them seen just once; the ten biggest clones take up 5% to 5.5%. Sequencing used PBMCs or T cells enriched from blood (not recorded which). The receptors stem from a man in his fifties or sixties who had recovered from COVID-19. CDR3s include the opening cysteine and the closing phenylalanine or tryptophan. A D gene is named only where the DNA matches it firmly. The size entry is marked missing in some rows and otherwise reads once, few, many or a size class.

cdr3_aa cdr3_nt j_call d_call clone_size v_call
CATQDRGFTDTQYF TGTGCCACCCAGGACAGGGGGTTTACAGATACGCAGTATTTT TRBJ2-3 TRBD1 - TRBV19
CASSQERTGEWPQHF TGCGCCAGCAGCCAAGAGAGAACAGGTGAATGGCCCCAGCATTTT TRBJ1-5 - - TRBV4-3
CATSRGQGVTEAFF TGTGCCACCAGCAGAGGACAGGGAGTCACTGAAGCTTTCTTT TRBJ1-1 TRBD1 - TRBV15
CASSLPPGLAGVIDEQFF TGTGCCAGCAGCTTACCTCCGGGACTAGCGGGAGTTATAGATGAGCAGTTCTTC TRBJ2-1 TRBD2 few TRBV7-2
CASSQDLSTSGKAGELFF TGTGCCAGCAGCCAAGATTTATCGACTAGCGGGAAAGCCGGGGAGCTGTTTTTT TRBJ2-2 TRBD2 - TRBV3-1/TRBV3-2
CASSLGGEAGQPQHF TGTGCCAGCAGCTTAGGGGGGGAAGCGGGCCAGCCCCAGCATTTT TRBJ1-5 - - TRBV7-2
CASSLIASSTDTQYF TGTGCCAGCAGTTTGATAGCGAGCAGCACAGATACGCAGTATTTT TRBJ2-3 - - TRBV5-4
CASSSDRGLQYF TGTGCCAGCAGTTCTGACAGGGGACTCCAGTACTTC TRBJ2-7 TRBD1 - TRBV2
CASTLGGTPNQPQHF TGTGCCAGCACCCTTGGCGGGACGCCCAATCAGCCCCAGCATTTT TRBJ1-5 - - TRBV7-9
CASSGPQQVGQETQYF TGCGCCAGCAGCGGTCCCCAACAGGTTGGCCAAGAGACCCAGTACTTC TRBJ2-5 - - TRBV5-1
CASSISRRVIRSNQPQHF TGTGCCAGTAGTATATCCCGGAGGGTTATAAGGAGCAATCAGCCCCAGCATTTT TRBJ1-5 - few TRBV19
CAWSRTGGYEHEKLFF TGTGCCTGGAGTAGGACAGGGGGATACGAGCATGAAAAACTGTTTTTT TRBJ1-4 TRBD1 - TRBV30
CASSRQGLGSPLHF TGTGCCAGCAGTAGACAGGGTCTGGGTTCACCCCTCCACTTT TRBJ1-6 TRBD1 - TRBV6-5
CSVPQRGNGKEQYF TGCAGCGTACCCCAACGGGGGAACGGAAAGGAGCAGTACTTC TRBJ2-7 - - TRBV29-1